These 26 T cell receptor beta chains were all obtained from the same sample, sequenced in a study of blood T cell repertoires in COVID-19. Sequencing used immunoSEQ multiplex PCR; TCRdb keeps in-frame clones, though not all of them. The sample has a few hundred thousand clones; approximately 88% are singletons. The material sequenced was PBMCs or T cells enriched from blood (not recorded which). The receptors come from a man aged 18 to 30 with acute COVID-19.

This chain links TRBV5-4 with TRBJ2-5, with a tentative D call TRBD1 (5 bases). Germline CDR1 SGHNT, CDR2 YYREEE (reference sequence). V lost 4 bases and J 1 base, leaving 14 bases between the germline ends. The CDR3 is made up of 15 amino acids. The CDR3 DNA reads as TGTGCCAGCAGCGGGCCGACAGACCTCCAAGAGACCCAGTACTTC. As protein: CASSGPTDLQETQYF. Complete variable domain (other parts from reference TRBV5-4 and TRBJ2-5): ETGVTQSPTHLIKTRGQQVTLRCSSQSGHNTVSWYQQALGQGPQFIFQYYREEENGRGNFPPRFSGLQFPNYSSELNVNALELDDSALYLCASSGPTDLQETQYFGPGTRLLVL.

The CDR3: CASSLARRQASYEQYF. Written as DNA, the CDR3 is TGTGCCAGCAGCTTAGCGCGGCGGCAAGCATCCTACGAGCAGTACTTC. The chain uses TRBV7-8 and TRBJ2-7; no clear D. V was pared by 0 bases and J by 1 base, with 13 bases between. Germline V gene lookup returns CDR1 SGHVS and CDR2 FQNEAQ. The CDR3 is made up of 16 amino acids. The full variable domain, with the rest looked up from reference TRBV7-8 and TRBJ2-7, is GAGVSQSPRYKVAKRGQDVALRCDPISGHVSLFWYQQALGQGPEFLTYFQNEAQLDKSGLPSDRFFAERPEGSVSTLKIQRTQQEDSAVYLCASSLARRQASYEQYFGPGTRLTVT.

The CDR3 is CACSGLAGTYEQYF. CDR3 nucleotide sequence: TGTGCCTGTTCCGGACTAGCGGGGACATACGAGCAGTACTTC. This chain uses TRBV30 with TRBJ2-7; 12 nucleotides align to TRBD2. Germline CDR1 is GTSNPN and CDR2 is SVGIG (reference sequence). CDR3 size: 14 residues. V lost 6 bases, J lost 4 bases, and 7 bases stayed unmatched.

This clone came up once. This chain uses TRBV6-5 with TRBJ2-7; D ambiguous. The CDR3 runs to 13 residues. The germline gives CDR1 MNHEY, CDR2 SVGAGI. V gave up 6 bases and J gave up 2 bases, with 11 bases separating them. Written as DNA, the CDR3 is TGTGCCAGCAGAGATGACAATCCCTACGAGCAGTACTTC. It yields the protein CASRDDNPYEQYF.

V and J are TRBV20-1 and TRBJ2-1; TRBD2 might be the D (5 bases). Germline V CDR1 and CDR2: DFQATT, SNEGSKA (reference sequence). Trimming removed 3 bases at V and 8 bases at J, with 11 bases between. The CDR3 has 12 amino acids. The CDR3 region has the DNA TGCAGTGCTAGTTCTAGCAAGCATGAGCAGTTCTTC. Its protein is CSASSSKHEQFF.

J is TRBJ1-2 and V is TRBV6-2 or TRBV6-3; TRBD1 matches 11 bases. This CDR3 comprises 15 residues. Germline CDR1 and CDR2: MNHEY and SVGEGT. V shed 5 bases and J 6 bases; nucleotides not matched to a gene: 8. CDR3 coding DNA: TGTGCCAGCAGTGGCCCGCGGACAGGGGGCAATGGCTACACCTTC. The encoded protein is CASSGPRTGGNGYTF.

CDR3 region: CASSHPPGTPEGETQYF. The CDR3, as DNA: TGCGCCAGCAGCCACCCCCCTGGGACTCCAGAAGGAGAGACCCAGTACTTC. The chain joins TRBV4-1 to TRBJ2-5; maybe TRBD2 (6 bases). In germline, CDR1 is MGHRA, CDR2 YSYEKL. V was trimmed by 3 bases and J by 4 bases, leaving 21 bases between them. The length of the CDR3 is 17 residues.

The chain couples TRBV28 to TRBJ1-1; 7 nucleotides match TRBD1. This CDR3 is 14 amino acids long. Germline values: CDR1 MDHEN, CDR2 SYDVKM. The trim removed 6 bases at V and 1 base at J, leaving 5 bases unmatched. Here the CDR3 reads CASRSGTANTEAFF. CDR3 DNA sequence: TGTGCCAGCAGATCCGGGACAGCGAACACTGAAGCTTTCTTT.

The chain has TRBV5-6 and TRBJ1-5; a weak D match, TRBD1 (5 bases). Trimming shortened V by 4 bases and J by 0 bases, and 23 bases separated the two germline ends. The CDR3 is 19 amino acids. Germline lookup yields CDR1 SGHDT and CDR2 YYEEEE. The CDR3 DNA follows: TGTGCCAGCAGCCCCAGCGCGAGGACACAAACCCGTAGCAATCAGCCCCAGCATTTT. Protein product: CASSPSARTQTRSNQPQHF.

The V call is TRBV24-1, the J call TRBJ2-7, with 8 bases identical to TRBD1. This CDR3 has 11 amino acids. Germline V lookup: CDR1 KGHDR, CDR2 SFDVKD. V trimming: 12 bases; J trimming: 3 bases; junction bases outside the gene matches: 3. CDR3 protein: CASGTGYEQYF. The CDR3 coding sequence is TGTGCCTCAGGGACAGGCTACGAGCAGTACTTC.

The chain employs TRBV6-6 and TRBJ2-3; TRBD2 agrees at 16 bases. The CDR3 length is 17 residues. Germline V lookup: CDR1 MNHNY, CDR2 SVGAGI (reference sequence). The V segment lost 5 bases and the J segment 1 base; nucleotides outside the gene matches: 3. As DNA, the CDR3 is TGTGCCAGCAGTCCGGGACTAGCGGGAGGGCGCACAGATACGCAGTATTTT. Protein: CASSPGLAGGRTDTQYF.

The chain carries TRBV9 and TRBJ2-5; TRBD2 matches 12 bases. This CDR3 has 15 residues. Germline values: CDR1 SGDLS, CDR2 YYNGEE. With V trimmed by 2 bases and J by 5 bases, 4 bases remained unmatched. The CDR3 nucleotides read TGTGCCAGCAGCGTGTCTAGCGGGAGGGTGGAGACCCAGTACTTC. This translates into CASSVSSGRVETQYF.

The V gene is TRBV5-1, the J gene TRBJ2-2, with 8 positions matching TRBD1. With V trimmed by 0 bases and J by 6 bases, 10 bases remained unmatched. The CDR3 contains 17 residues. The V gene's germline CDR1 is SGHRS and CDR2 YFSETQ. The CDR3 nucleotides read TGCGCCAGCAGCTTGGGCAGGGGGCGGTTCCAGTCCGGGGAGCTGTTTTTT. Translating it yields CASSLGRGRFQSGELFF.

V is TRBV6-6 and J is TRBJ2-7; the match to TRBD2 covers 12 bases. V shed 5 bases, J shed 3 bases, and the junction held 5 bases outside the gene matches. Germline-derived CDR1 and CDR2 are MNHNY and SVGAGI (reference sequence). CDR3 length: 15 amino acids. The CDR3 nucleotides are TGTGCCAGCAGTATGGGACTAGCGGGTGTCTACGAGCAGTACTTC. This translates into CASSMGLAGVYEQYF.

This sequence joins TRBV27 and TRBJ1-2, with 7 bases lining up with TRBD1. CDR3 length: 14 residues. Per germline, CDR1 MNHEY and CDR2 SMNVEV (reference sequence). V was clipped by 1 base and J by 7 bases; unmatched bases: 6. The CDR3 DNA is TGTGCCAGCAGTTTATTACAGGGGAGCGGTGGCTACACCTTC. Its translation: CASSLLQGSGGYTF.

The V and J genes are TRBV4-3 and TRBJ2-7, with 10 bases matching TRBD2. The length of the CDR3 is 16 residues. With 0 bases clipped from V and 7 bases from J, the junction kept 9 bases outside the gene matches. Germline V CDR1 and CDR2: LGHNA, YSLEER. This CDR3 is CASSQDGPAGGREQYF. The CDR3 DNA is TGCGCCAGCAGCCAAGATGGGCCAGCGGGAGGGAGAGAGCAGTACTTC.

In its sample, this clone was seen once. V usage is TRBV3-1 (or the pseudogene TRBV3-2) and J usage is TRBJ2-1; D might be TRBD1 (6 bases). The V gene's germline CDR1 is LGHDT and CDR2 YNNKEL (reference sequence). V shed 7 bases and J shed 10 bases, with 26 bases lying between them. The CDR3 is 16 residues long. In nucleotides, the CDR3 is TGTGCCAGCACCACGAATGGGGCTGTACAGGGTTGGGAGCAGTTCTTC. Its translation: CASTTNGAVQGWEQFF.

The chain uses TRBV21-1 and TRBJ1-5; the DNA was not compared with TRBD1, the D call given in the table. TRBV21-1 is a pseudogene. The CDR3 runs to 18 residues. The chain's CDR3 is CASSKGLRDSTRNQPQHF. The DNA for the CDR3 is TGTGCCAGCAGCAAAGGATTGAGGGACAGTACCCGAAATCAGCCCCAGCATTTT.

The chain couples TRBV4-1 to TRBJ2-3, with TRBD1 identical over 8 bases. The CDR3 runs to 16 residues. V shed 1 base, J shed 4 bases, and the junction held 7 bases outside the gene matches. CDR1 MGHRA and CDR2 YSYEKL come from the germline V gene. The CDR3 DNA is TGCGCCAGCAGCCAAGCCTTAGGACAGGGAGCAGATACGCAGTATTTT. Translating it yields CASSQALGQGADTQYF.

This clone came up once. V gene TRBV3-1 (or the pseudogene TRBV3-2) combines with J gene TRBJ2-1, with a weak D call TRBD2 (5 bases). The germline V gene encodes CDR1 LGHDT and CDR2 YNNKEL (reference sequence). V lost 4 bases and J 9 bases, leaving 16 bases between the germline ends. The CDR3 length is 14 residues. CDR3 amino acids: CASSPLLDGREQFF. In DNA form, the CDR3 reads TGTGCCAGCAGCCCATTACTAGACGGACGTGAGCAGTTCTTC.

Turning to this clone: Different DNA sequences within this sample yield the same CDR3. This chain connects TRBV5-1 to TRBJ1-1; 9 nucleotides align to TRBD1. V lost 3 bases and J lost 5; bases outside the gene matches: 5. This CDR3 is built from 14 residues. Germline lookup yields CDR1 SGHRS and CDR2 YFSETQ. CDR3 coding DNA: TGCGCCAGCAGCTCGGGACAGGGAGGGACTGAAGCTTTCTTT. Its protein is CASSSGQGGTEAFF.

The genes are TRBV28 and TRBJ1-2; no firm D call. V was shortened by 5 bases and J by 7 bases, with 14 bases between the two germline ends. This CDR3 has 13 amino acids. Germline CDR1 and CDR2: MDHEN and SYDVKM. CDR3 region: CASSTDIVRGYTF. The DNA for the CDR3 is TGTGCCAGCAGTACCGACATAGTACGTGGCTACACCTTC.

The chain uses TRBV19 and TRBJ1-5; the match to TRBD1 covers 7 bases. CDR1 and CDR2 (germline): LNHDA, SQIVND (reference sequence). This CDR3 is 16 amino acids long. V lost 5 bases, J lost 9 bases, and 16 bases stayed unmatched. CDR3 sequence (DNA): TGTGCCAGTAGTTTAGGACAGGCCGGAGGCAGGCGGCCCCAGCATTTT. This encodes CASSLGQAGGRRPQHF.

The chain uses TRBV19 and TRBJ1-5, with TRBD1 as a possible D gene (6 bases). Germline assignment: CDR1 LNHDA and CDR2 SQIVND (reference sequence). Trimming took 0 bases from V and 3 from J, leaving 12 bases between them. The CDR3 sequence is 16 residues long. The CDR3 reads CASSIDRGGYNQPQHF. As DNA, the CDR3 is TGTGCCAGTAGTATAGATCGGGGGGGCTACAATCAGCCCCAGCATTTT.

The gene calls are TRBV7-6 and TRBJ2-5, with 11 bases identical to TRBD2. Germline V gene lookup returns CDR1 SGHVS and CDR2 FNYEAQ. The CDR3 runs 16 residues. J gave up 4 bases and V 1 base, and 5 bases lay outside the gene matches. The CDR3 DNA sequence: TGTGCCAGCAGCTTAGGGACTAGCGGGTCGCCAGAGACCCAGTACTTC. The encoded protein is CASSLGTSGSPETQYF.

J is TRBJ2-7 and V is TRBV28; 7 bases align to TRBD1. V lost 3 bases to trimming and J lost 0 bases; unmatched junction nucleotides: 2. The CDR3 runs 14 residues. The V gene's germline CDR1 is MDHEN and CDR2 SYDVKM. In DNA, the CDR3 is TGTGCCAGCAGTTTGACAGGGATCTCCTACGAGCAGTACTTC. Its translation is CASSLTGISYEQYF.